This TCR beta chain was recorded in a study of blood T cells in healthy people across ages. About this clonotype itself: A much larger clone is a single base away; this may be a read error.

For the second PCR, which ran for about 6 to 11 cycles, a sample-barcoded 5' primer and a J-beta primer mix were used. Using its own MiXCR run on the 5' RACE reads, TCRdb lists one record per CDR3 protein. The table lists about 670,000 distinct CDR3 sequences, around 52% of them singletons. The CDR3 covers 14 residues. From germline, CDR1 is PRHDT and CDR2 FYEKMQ (reference sequence). Sequencing input: blood. This clonotype was obtained from a woman at least 80 years old in good health. The chain carries TRBV13 and TRBJ2-7; 12 nucleotides align to TRBD2. The CDR3 sequence is CAGSLLAGGYEQYF. The CDR3 bases are TGTGCCGGCAGCTTGCTAGCGGGAGGGTACGAGCAGTACTTC.